One sample yielded the 19 T cell receptor beta chains listed below, sequenced in a study of graft-versus-host responses after intestinal transplantation. Profiled with immunoSEQ multiplex PCR; TCRdb holds only in-frame clones, not every one. This table holds around 33,000 clones, about 95% found once. The sample here was PBMCs, taken 16 days after intestinal transplant. The source of these receptors is a human patient who received an intestinal transplant, so some T cells may come from the graft donor.

The rearrangement joins TRBV6-4 to TRBJ1-1; D ambiguous. V was shortened by 4 bases and J by 7 bases, with 10 bases between the two germline ends. Germline values: CDR1 MRHNA, CDR2 SNTAGT. This CDR3 has 12 amino acids. The CDR3 region is CASSAPDGEAFF. The CDR3 bases are TGTGCCAGCAGTGCCCCCGACGGTGAAGCTTTCTTT.

The chain recombines TRBV4-1 with TRBJ2-1, with 10 bases lining up with TRBD2. CDR3 size: 16 residues. Germline CDR1 MGHRA, CDR2 YSYEKL. The trim removed 3 bases at V and 6 bases at J, leaving 8 bases unmatched. In DNA form, the CDR3 reads TGCGCCAGCAGCCATGGGTCTAGCGGGAGTATCAATGAGCAGTTCTTC. Translating gives CASSHGSSGSINEQFF.

The chain employs TRBV6-5 and TRBJ1-1; D is unresolved. CDR1 is MNHEY and CDR2 is SVGAGI in the germline V gene. This CDR3 spans 15 amino acids. V lost 7 bases, J lost 6 bases, and 21 bases lay in between. The CDR3 sequence is CASNKVGGFGSEAFF. CDR3 DNA: TGTGCCAGCAACAAAGTAGGAGGGTTTGGCTCTGAAGCTTTCTTT.

V is TRBV19 and J is TRBJ2-3; D is undetermined. This CDR3 has 14 amino acids. V dropped 1 base and J dropped 0 bases, with 5 bases sitting between them. The V gene's germline CDR1 is LNHDA and CDR2 SQIVND (reference sequence). The CDR3: CASSIVGSTDTQYF. The CDR3 DNA sequence: TGTGCCAGTAGTATAGTAGGCAGCACAGATACGCAGTATTTT. Full variable domain (rest looked up from reference TRBV19 and TRBJ2-3): DGGITQSPKYLFRKEGQNVTLSCEQNLNHDAMYWYRQDPGQGLRLIYYSQIVNDFQKGDIAEGYSVSREKKESFPLTVTSAQKNPTAFYLCASSIVGSTDTQYFGPGTRLTVL.

V and J are TRBV7-2 and TRBJ2-4, with TRBD2 as a possible D gene (5 bases). Germline V gene data show CDR1 as SGHTA and CDR2 as FQGNSA. V lost 4 bases and J lost 5, with 12 bases in between. The CDR3 has 14 amino acids. The CDR3, as DNA: TGTGCCAGCAGCTCGACCGGGGAAGAAAACATTCAGTACTTC. Protein: CASSSTGEENIQYF.

DNA of the CDR3: TGTGCCAGCACCCCGAGGTATGAGCAGTTCTTC. Translation: CASTPRYEQFF. The rearrangement uses TRBV7-9 and TRBJ2-1; D is ambiguous. There are 11 residues in the CDR3. The V end was cut by 7 bases, the J end by 8 bases, with 9 bases between. CDR1 and CDR2 (germline): SEHNR, FQNEAQ (reference sequence).

This rearrangement joins TRBV6-5 to TRBJ2-7; D gene uncertain. Deletions cut 0 bases from V and 4 bases from J, with 10 bases between. Germline-derived CDR1 and CDR2 are MNHEY and SVGAGI. This CDR3 region has 14 residues. The CDR3 nucleotides read TGTGCCAGCAGTTACTCCAAGACGGCTTACGAGCAGTACTTC. Translating gives CASSYSKTAYEQYF.

The rearrangement joins TRBV19 to TRBJ2-3; D is possibly TRBD2 (5 bases). The CDR3 runs 15 residues. Germline V lookup: CDR1 LNHDA, CDR2 SQIVND (reference sequence). Trimming removed 1 base at V and 1 base at J, with 9 bases between. The CDR3 bases are TGTGCCAGTAGTATAGGTCGGGGAGGCACAGATACGCAGTATTTT. Encoded protein: CASSIGRGGTDTQYF.

The chain recombines TRBV4-1 with TRBJ2-3, with TRBD1 matching over 11 bases. V shed 6 bases, J shed 6 bases, and the junction held 11 bases outside the gene matches. This CDR3 is 16 amino acids long. Looked up from germline, CDR1 is MGHRA and CDR2 is YSYEKL. The CDR3 loop reads CASRISGTGGSDTQYF. The CDR3 DNA sequence: TGCGCCAGCAGAATCTCCGGGACAGGGGGTTCCGATACGCAGTATTTT.

This chain uses TRBV28 with TRBJ2-3, with D maybe TRBD2 (5 bases). Germline CDR1 MDHEN, CDR2 SYDVKM. The CDR3 length is 15 residues. Trimming removed 10 bases from V and 2 bases from J, with 19 bases in between. CDR3 residues: CAIATTRWATDTQYF. CDR3 DNA sequence: TGTGCCATCGCTACAACTAGGTGGGCCACAGATACGCAGTATTTT.

The gene calls are TRBV27 and TRBJ1-2; 8 nucleotides line up with TRBD1. V dropped 6 bases and J dropped 0; count of bases not matched to a gene: 3. Germline V gene data show CDR1 as MNHEY and CDR2 as SMNVEV (reference sequence). The length of the CDR3 is 14 residues. The CDR3 region has the DNA TGTGCCAGCAGCAGGACAGGGACTAACTATGGCTACACCTTC. Its protein is CASSRTGTNYGYTF.

V and J are TRBV9 and TRBJ2-2, with D possibly matching TRBD1 (6 bases). The germline gives CDR1 SGDLS, CDR2 YYNGEE. The CDR3 has 13 amino acids. V lost 3 bases to trimming and J lost 7 bases, with 10 bases between them. Written as DNA, the CDR3 is TGTGCCAGCAGCGATTTGGACAGCGGGGAGCTGTTTTTT. Its protein is CASSDLDSGELFF.

The rearrangement links TRBV7-9 to TRBJ2-3, with 14 bases aligning to TRBD2. CDR1 is SEHNR, CDR2 FQNEAQ, per germline (reference sequence). Trimming took 5 bases from V and 4 from J; bases not matched to a gene: 5. The CDR3 loop spans 16 amino acids. The CDR3 reads CASSPKGLAGADTQYF. CDR3 nucleotides: TGTGCCAGCAGCCCCAAGGGACTAGCGGGAGCAGATACGCAGTATTTT.

The chain joins TRBV7-2 to TRBJ2-7, with D hard to call. CDR3 length: 12 amino acids. V was clipped by 3 bases and J by 2 bases, with 5 bases between them. CDR1 and CDR2 (germline): SGHTA, FQGNSA. The CDR3: CASSFTTYEQYF. The CDR3 DNA reads as TGTGCCAGCAGCTTCACTACCTACGAGCAGTACTTC.

The CDR3 DNA follows: TGTGCCAGCAGCTTTTCAGGGGGGATCACCGGGGAGCTGTTTTTT. This sequence encodes CASSFSGGITGELFF. The rearrangement links TRBV7-2 to TRBJ2-2; maybe TRBD1 (7 bases). Germline V CDR1 and CDR2: SGHTA, FQGNSA. The CDR3 contains 15 residues. The ends were cut back, 3 bases at V and 4 bases at J, with 12 bases in the middle.

The table lists this clone with a count of one. The chain uses TRBV19 and TRBJ2-5; 14 nucleotides match TRBD2. The end of the DNA aligns better with TRBJ2-7, so the J call may be wrong. Looked up from germline, CDR1 is LNHDA and CDR2 is SQIVND (reference sequence). CDR3 size: 16 residues. CDR3 region: CASSDGLAGGADEQYF. CDR3 bases: TGTGCCAGTAGTGACGGACTAGCGGGAGGAGCGGACGAGCAGTACTTC.

This clone has just one count. This rearrangement joins TRBV4-1 to TRBJ1-1, with D uncertain. V lost 2 bases and J lost 0, with 10 bases in between. CDR1 is MGHRA and CDR2 is YSYEKL in the germline V gene. This CDR3 is 15 amino acids long. DNA for the CDR3: TGCGCCAGCAGCCAACTAGCTAGCATGAACACTGAAGCTTTCTTT. Translated, it gives CASSQLASMNTEAFF.

The rearrangement links TRBV28 to TRBJ1-2, with 8 bases aligning to TRBD1. This CDR3 is built from 16 residues. CDR1 is MDHEN and CDR2 is SYDVKM in the germline V gene. V gave up 2 bases and J gave up 8 bases; unmatched junction bases: 13. CDR3 bases: TGTGCCAGCAGTTTAGGTCAGGGGGCGGAATTTCTCGGCTACACCTTC. This codes for CASSLGQGAEFLGYTF.

The rearrangement links TRBV28 to TRBJ1-1; 7 nucleotides align to TRBD1. CDR3 length: 16 amino acids. The germline V gene encodes CDR1 MDHEN and CDR2 SYDVKM. After removal of 1 base from V and 1 base from J, the junction contained 6 bases not matched to a gene. The CDR3 sequence is CASSLSDRTGNTEAFF. As DNA, the CDR3 is TGTGCCAGCAGTTTATCTGACCGGACAGGGAACACTGAAGCTTTCTTT.